This T cell receptor (beta chain) was captured in a study of memory CD4+ T cells and cytomegalovirus serostatus. This clone was seen just once. The antigen is undetermined. The table came from immunoSEQ multiplex PCR; TCRdb's copy has only in-frame clones and leaves some out. There are 55,000 to 65,000 clones in the sample; 80% to 85% occur only once, and around 1% lies in the top ten. There are 15 residues in the CDR3. Trimming at V came to 2 bases and at J to 1 base, leaving 0 bases not matched to a gene. CDR1 is MNHEY and CDR2 is SVGAGI in the germline V gene. Notes on the study in general: About two fifths of the roughly 150 known CMV-associated TCRbeta sequences appeared in CD4+ memory.

The sort gate was single viable CD3+CD4+CD8-CD45RO+ cells for memory CD4+ T cells. The specimen sequenced was memory CD4+ T cells from blood. This chain links TRBV6-5 with TRBJ2-1, with 9 nucleotides matching TRBD2. The receptor comes from an adult in good health and CMV-seronegative. CDR3 in amino acids: CASSYLAGSYNEQFF. The CDR3, as DNA: TGTGCCAGCAGTTACCTAGCGGGATCCTACAATGAGCAGTTCTTC.